The clone carrying this T cell receptor beta chain was picked up many times. Its antigen is not identified. This specimen comes from a study of T cell repertoires in cytomegalovirus infection. Overall study: From public TCR beta signatures came an indication of both CMV infection and matching HLA type.

Overall study results and limits: Dominating the ex vivo response were TCR beta clonotypes that were CMV-specific and HLA-C-restricted.

TCRdb ran MiXCR on the reads and lists one entry per CDR3 protein. The sample lists approximately 76,000 distinct CDR3 sequences, around 3.4% occurring once. With 0 bases removed from V and 1 base from J, the gap between germline ends came to 5 bases. CDR3 length: 13 amino acids. Per germline, CDR1 DFQATT and CDR2 SNEGSKA (reference sequence). V usage is TRBV20-1 and J usage is TRBJ2-3; no clear D. The TCR originated in a human donor in good health (CMV status not recorded). Some clones in this sample may be carry-over from other donors' samples. The material sequenced was PBMCs. The CDR3, as DNA: TGCAGTGCTAGAGATCAAGGCACAGATACGCAGTATTTT. It codes for CSARDQGTDTQYF.